What follows describes a single T cell receptor (beta chain). Looked up from germline, CDR1 is LNHDA and CDR2 is SQIVND (reference sequence). V lost 10 bases, J lost 2 bases, and 14 bases stayed unmatched. This CDR3 comprises 15 residues. The sample comes from a study of blood T cell repertoires in COVID-19. Sequencing was performed with immunoSEQ multiplex PCR; in TCRdb, only in-frame clones are kept and a portion is missing. The sample comprises roughly 200,000 clones, about 83% of which are singletons, and about 1.5% rests with the top ten. The TCR originated in a human donor in a cohort sampled during active COVID-19. Sequencing used peripheral blood. V and J are TRBV19 and TRBJ2-7, with 7 bases matching TRBD1. DNA for the CDR3: TGTGCCACCACACAGGGGAGTGGGGGAACCTACGAGCAGTACTTC. This translates into CATTQGSGGTYEQYF.